This T cell receptor (beta chain) was sequenced in a study of beta chain features in type 1 diabetes. Concerning this clone itself: Its antigen is still unknown.

General study results and limits: All four CD4+ subsets from Type 1 diabetes patients carried moderately but significantly shorter TCRB CDR3s.

Of the isolated RNA, all was reverse transcribed, and so the sequenced material was expressed TCRB transcripts. Some clones are missing from TCRdb's copy, which holds only in-frame ones; the method was immunoSEQ multiplex PCR. This table has around 300,000 clones, around 7.8% appearing once. The TCR comes from a woman younger than 35 in good health. Sample: central memory CD4+ T cells from blood.

CDR3 sequence: CSVESGGLEAFF. The CDR3 DNA reads TGCAGCGTTGAGTCGGGGGGACTAGAAGCTTTCTTT. The V and J genes are TRBV29-1 and TRBJ1-1, with TRBD1 as a possible D gene (5 bases). V lost 3 bases to trimming and J lost 8 bases, with 13 bases between them. The V gene's germline CDR1 is SQVTM and CDR2 ANQGSEA. The length of the CDR3 is 12 residues. The whole variable domain, filled in from reference TRBV29-1 and TRBJ1-1, reads SAVISQKPSRDICQRGTSLTIQCQVDSQVTMMFWYRQQPGQSLTLIATANQGSEATYESGFVIDKFPISRPNLTFSTLTVSNMSPEDSSIYLCSVESGGLEAFFGQGTRLTVV.